The subject of this entry is one TCR beta chain. The repertoire was sequenced with immunoSEQ multiplex PCR; TCRdb's copy has only in-frame clones and lacks some. The sample lists roughly 150,000 clones, over 80% seen once, with approximately 2% in the top ten. The source of the sample is a study of cytomegalovirus exposure and HLA in healthy donors. This CDR3 region has 15 residues. Germline loops: CDR1 MNHEY, CDR2 SMNVEV (reference sequence). V lost 5 bases and J lost 4; bases outside the gene matches: 8. This clonotype originated in a man younger than 40 in good health and CMV-seropositive. The rearrangement links TRBV27 to TRBJ1-2; 9 bases map to TRBD1. Sequenced material: PBMCs. CDR3 sequence reads: CASSHPGQGRYGYTF. The CDR3 DNA reads TGTGCCAGCAGTCATCCGGGACAGGGTCGCTATGGCTACACCTTC.